This T cell receptor beta chain was profiled in a study of shared clonotypes between healthy human individuals. In the study overall: Every donor yielded three CD4 naive, three CD4 memory, two CD8 naive and one CD8 memory plate.

Some clones are missing from TCRdb's copy, which holds only in-frame ones; the method was immunoSEQ multiplex PCR. The sample lists about 980,000 clones, 60% to 85% occurring once. General study findings and limits: Generation of non-shared clonotypes was less probable than generation of clonotypes shared by all four donors.

Germline values: CDR1 SGHNT, CDR2 YYREEE (reference sequence). Trimming removed 0 bases at V and 2 bases at J, with 10 bases between. This CDR3 is built from 15 residues. Of note for this clone: What it recognizes is unknown.

The rearrangement joins TRBV5-4 to TRBJ2-3; maybe TRBD1 (5 bases). The sequence derives from a man younger than 35 in good health. The specimen sequenced was memory CD4+ T cells sorted from blood. As for subset: CD45RA-negative fraction. The CDR3 bases are TGTGCCAGCAGCTTGGAGACAGCTTTCACAGATACGCAGTATTTT. This codes for CASSLETAFTDTQYF.